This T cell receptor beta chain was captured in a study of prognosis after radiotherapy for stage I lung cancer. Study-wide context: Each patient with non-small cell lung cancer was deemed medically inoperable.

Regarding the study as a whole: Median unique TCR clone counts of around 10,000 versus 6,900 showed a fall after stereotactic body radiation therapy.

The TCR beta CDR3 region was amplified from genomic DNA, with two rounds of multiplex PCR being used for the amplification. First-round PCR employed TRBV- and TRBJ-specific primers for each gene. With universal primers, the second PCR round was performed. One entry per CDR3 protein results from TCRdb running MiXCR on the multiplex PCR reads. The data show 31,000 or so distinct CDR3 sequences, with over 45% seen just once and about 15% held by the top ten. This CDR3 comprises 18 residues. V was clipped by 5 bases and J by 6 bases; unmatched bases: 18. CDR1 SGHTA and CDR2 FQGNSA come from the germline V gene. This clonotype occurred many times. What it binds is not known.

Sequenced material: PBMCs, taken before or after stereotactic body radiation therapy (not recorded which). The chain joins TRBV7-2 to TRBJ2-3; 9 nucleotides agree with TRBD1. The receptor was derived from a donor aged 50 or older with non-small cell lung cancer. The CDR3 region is CASSNARDREFYLDTQYF. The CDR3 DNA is TGTGCCAGCAGCAACGCCAGGGACAGGGAATTTTATCTGGATACGCAGTATTTT.